This entry is about one TCR beta chain. The record originates from a study of blood T cell repertoires in COVID-19. Across the study: Nucleic acid was either cDNA or gDNA, and it came from T cells, B-cell-depleted T cells, or PBMCs.

Patients of the Seattle cohort, enrolled during active infection, were followed longitudinally. CDR1 SGHTA and CDR2 FQGNSA come from the germline V gene. The junction had 12 bases not matched to a gene; V was cut back by 4 bases and J by 5 bases. The CDR3 has 16 amino acids. In the study's own analysis: Scientists estimated how many nucleated cells there were by amplifying reference gene primers. TCRdb keeps only in-frame clones here, not all; method: immunoSEQ multiplex PCR. The DNA was the basis for D and trimming; V, J and clone size are from that table. The profile shows about 150,000 clones, about 87% of them singletons.

The sample taken for sequencing was peripheral blood. The sequence derives from a human donor with COVID-19, enrolled during active disease. The donor label of this sample is uncertain. This sequence joins TRBV7-2 and TRBJ2-7; 9 positions match TRBD1. This CDR3 is CASSSWGQGPIHEQYF. The CDR3 DNA sequence: TGTGCCAGCAGCTCATGGGGACAGGGCCCTATCCACGAGCAGTACTTC.